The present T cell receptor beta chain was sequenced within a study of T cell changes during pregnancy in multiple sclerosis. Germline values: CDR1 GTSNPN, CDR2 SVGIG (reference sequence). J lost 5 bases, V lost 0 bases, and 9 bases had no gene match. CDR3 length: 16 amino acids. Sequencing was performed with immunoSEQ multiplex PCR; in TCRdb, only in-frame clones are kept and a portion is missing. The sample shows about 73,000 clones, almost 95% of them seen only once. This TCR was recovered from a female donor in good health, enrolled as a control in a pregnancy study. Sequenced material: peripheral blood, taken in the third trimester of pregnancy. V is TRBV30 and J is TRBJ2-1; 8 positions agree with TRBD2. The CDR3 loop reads CAWSVIGRTSNNEQFF. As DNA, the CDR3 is TGTGCCTGGAGTGTAATAGGGCGGACTAGCAACAATGAGCAGTTCTTC.